These 13 T cell receptor beta chains were all obtained from the same sample, sequenced in a study of blood T cells in healthy people across ages. Sample-barcoded 5' priming and a J-beta primer mix drove a second PCR of about 6 to 12 cycles. TCRdb reprocessed the 5' RACE reads with MiXCR, giving one entry per CDR3 protein. The sample includes about 670,000 distinct CDR3 sequences, about 51% of them seen just once. The sequencing sample was made of blood. The receptors come from a woman of 80 years or more in good health.

The chain recombines TRBV12-3 or TRBV12-4 with TRBJ2-1; 9 bases fit TRBD2. This CDR3 is 14 amino acids long. Trimming removed 10 bases from V and 8 bases from J; junction bases left unmatched: 12. The CDR3 loop is CANYLNSGGHEQFF. In DNA, the CDR3 is TGTGCCAACTATCTGAATAGCGGGGGCCATGAGCAGTTCTTC.

For this clonotype: One end of the junction varies from germline; a read error may be responsible. This chain connects TRBV4-3 to TRBJ2-5; 8 bases line up with TRBD2. The end of the DNA is better explained by TRBJ2-7, so the J call may be wrong. Per the germline V gene, CDR1 is LGHNA and CDR2 is YSLEER. The CDR3 is made up of 16 amino acids. The CDR3 sequence: CVSSQAWGLESYEQYF. The DNA of the CDR3 is TGCGTCAGCAGCCAAGCATGGGGACTAGAGAGTTACGAGCAGTACTTC.

This clonotype is a singleton in its sample. The rearrangement links TRBV12-3 or TRBV12-4 to TRBJ2-1; D is perhaps TRBD2 (6 bases). V lost 3 bases and J 5 bases, leaving 14 bases between the germline ends. CDR3 length: 15 residues. The CDR3 spells CASSFLWGVDNEQFF. In DNA, the CDR3 is TGTGCCAGCAGTTTCTTGTGGGGGGTTGACAATGAGCAGTTCTTC.

The chain uses TRBV7-2 and TRBJ2-3; 11 nucleotides agree with TRBD2. CDR3 size: 17 residues. With V trimmed by 1 base and J by 6 bases, 9 bases remained unmatched. Germline assignment: CDR1 SGHTA and CDR2 FQGNSA. The CDR3 spells CASSLVSGRAMGDTQYF. The CDR3 coding sequence is TGTGCCAGCAGCTTAGTTAGCGGGAGGGCTATGGGGGATACGCAGTATTTT.

This clonotype was seen a few times. Here the CDR3 DNA reads TGTGCCAGCAGTGCCTTAGCGGGAGAGTCTTACAATGAGCAGTTCTTC. Amino acid sequence: CASSALAGESYNEQFF. The V call is TRBV28, the J call TRBJ2-1; 9 nucleotides line up with TRBD2. This CDR3 contains 16 residues. Unmatched junction bases numbered 9, after V lost 5 bases and J lost 4 bases. CDR1 is MDHEN, CDR2 SYDVKM, per germline.

In its sample, this clonotype was seen many times. V usage is TRBV29-1 and J usage is TRBJ1-2; no clear D. Looked up from germline, CDR1 is SQVTM and CDR2 is ANQGSEA. Deletions cut 7 bases from V and 5 bases from J, with 11 bases between. CDR3 size: 11 residues. In nucleotides, the CDR3 is TGCAGCGCAGCCACCTTTTATGGCTACACCTTC. Its translation: CSAATFYGYTF. Drawing the rest from reference TRBV29-1 and TRBJ1-2, the complete variable domain is SAVISQKPSRDICQRGTSLTIQCQVDSQVTMMFWYRQQPGQSLTLIATANQGSEATYESGFVIDKFPISRPNLTFSTLTVSNMSPEDSSIYLCSAATFYGYTFGSGTRLTVV.

The rearrangement links TRBV3-1 to TRBJ2-1, with D hard to call. The CDR3 runs to 15 residues. The V gene lost 1 base and the J gene lost 3 bases, with 10 bases spanning the gap. CDR1 and CDR2 from the germline V gene are LGHDT and YNNKEL (reference sequence). The CDR3 region is CASSQGRIGYNEQFF. DNA for the CDR3: TGTGCCAGCAGCCAAGGACGAATAGGCTACAATGAGCAGTTCTTC.

This clonotype was recorded once. The genes are TRBV5-1 and TRBJ2-1; perhaps TRBD2 as D (5 bases). Trimming removed 4 bases from V and 0 bases from J, with 8 bases in between. Germline V lookup: CDR1 SGHRS, CDR2 YFSETQ. The CDR3 has 14 amino acids. The CDR3 DNA follows: TGCGCCAGCAGCGGGAGTAGCTCCTACAATGAGCAGTTCTTC. It yields the protein CASSGSSSYNEQFF.

The count of this clonotype is one. The chain joins TRBV25-1 to TRBJ2-1; D gene ambiguous. The CDR3 consists of 12 residues. V shed 5 bases and J shed 6 bases, with 8 bases lying between them. Germline assignment: CDR1 MGHDK and CDR2 SYGVNS. CDR3 loop: CASSLEINEQFF. CDR3 DNA: TGTGCCAGCAGTCTAGAGATCAATGAGCAGTTCTTC.

This clonotype was detected ten times or more. The chain combines TRBV9 with TRBJ2-3; a weak D match, TRBD2 (5 bases). This CDR3 is built from 17 residues. V lost 3 bases, J lost 5 bases, and 22 bases lay in between. CDR1 and CDR2 (germline): SGDLS, YYNGEE. The DNA for the CDR3 is TGTGCCAGCAGCGCAGAACCCCTCCCGGGCGGAGGAGATACGCAGTATTTT. Its translation: CASSAEPLPGGGDTQYF.

The rearrangement links TRBV9 to TRBJ2-7, with 7 bases matching TRBD1. V shed 10 bases, J shed 4 bases, and the junction held 8 bases outside the gene matches. Germline V gives CDR1 SGDLS, CDR2 YYNGEE. The CDR3 covers 12 residues. The CDR3 loop is CAEEGAPYEQYF. The CDR3 region has the DNA TGTGCCGAAGAGGGGGCACCATACGAGCAGTACTTC.

The V gene is TRBV3-1, the J gene TRBJ2-7; TRBD1 matches at 9 bases. The CDR3 has 16 residues. Looked up from germline, CDR1 is LGHDT and CDR2 is YNNKEL (reference sequence). The trim removed 7 bases at V and 0 bases at J, leaving 10 bases unmatched. CDR3 sequence: CASTLPGTGPSYEQYF. The DNA of the CDR3 is TGTGCCAGCACACTCCCCGGGACAGGGCCCTCCTACGAGCAGTACTTC.

This clonotype was seen only a few times. V usage is TRBV25-1 and J usage is TRBJ1-4; 7 nucleotides line up with TRBD1. CDR1 and CDR2 (germline): MGHDK, SYGVNS. With 2 bases clipped from V and 7 bases from J, the junction kept 4 bases outside the gene matches. This CDR3 region has 14 residues. CDR3 residues: CASSEERGREKLFF. CDR3 bases: TGTGCCAGCAGTGAAGAAAGGGGGCGTGAAAAACTGTTTTTT.